This T cell receptor (beta chain) was obtained from a study of cytomegalovirus exposure and HLA in healthy donors. V shed 3 bases, J shed 2 bases, and the junction held 5 bases outside the gene matches. Per germline, CDR1 SGHRS and CDR2 YFSETQ. CDR3 length: 16 amino acids. PCR involved 60 Vbeta and 13 Jbeta primers. Clones were sequenced by immunoSEQ multiplex PCR, and TCRdb holds only the in-frame ones, with some missing. Altogether approximately 120,000 clones are present, approximately 73% being singletons, with the ten largest covering over 4%. The chain couples TRBV5-1 to TRBJ2-3; the match to TRBD2 covers 11 bases. Sequencing used PBMCs. The receptor was isolated from a man aged 60 to 75 in good health and CMV-seropositive. Here the CDR3 DNA reads TGCGCCAGCAGCTCCGGGACTAGCGGATCCACAGATACGCAGTATTTT. It specifies CASSSGTSGSTDTQYF. The full variable domain, in which reference TRBV5-1 and TRBJ2-3 provide the parts outside the CDR3, is KAGVTQTPRYLIKTRGQQVTLSCSPISGHRSVSWYQQTPGQGLQFLFEYFSETQRNKGNFPGRFSGRQFSNSRSEMNVSTLELGDSALYLCASSSGTSGSTDTQYFGPGTRLTVL.